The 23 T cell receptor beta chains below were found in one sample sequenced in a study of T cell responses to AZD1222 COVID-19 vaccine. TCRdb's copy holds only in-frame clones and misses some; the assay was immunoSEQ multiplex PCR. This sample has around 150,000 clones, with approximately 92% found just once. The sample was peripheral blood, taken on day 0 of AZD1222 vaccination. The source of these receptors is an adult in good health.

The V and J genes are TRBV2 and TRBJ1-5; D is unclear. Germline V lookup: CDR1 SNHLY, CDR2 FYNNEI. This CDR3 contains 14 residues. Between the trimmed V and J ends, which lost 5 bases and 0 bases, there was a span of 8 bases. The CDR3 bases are TGTGCCAGCAGTCCCAGCTATAGCAATCAGCCCCAGCATTTT. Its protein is CASSPSYSNQPQHF.

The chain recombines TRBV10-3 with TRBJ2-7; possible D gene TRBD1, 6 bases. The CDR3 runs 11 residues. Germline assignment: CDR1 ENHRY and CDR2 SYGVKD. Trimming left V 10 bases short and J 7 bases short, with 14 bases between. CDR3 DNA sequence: TGTGCCACCGCACTAGACAGGGAGCAGTACTTC. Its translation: CATALDREQYF.

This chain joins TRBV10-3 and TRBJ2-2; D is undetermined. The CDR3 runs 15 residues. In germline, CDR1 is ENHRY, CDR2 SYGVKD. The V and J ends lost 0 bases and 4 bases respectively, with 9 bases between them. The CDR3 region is CAISESREGTGELFF. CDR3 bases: TGTGCCATCAGTGAGTCTAGGGAAGGCACCGGGGAGCTGTTTTTT.

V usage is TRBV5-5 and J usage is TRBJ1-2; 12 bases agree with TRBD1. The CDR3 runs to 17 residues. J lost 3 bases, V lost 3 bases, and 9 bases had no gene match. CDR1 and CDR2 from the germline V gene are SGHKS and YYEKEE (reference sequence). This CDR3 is CASSSGTGGELDYGYTF. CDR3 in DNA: TGTGCCAGCAGCTCCGGGACAGGGGGCGAGCTTGACTATGGCTACACCTTC.

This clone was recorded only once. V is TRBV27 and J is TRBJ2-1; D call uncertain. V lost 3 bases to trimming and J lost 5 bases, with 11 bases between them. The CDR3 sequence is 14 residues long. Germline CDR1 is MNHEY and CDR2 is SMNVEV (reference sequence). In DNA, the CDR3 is TGTGCCAGCAGTTTTGGTCTCCAAAACAATGAGCAGTTCTTC. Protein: CASSFGLQNNEQFF.

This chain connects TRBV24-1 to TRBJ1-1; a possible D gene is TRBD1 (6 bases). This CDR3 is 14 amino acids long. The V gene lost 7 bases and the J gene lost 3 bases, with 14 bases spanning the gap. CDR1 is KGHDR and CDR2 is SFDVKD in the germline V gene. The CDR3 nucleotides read TGTGCCACCAGCTCCACGGGGGCGGACACTGAAGCTTTCTTT. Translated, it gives CATSSTGADTEAFF.

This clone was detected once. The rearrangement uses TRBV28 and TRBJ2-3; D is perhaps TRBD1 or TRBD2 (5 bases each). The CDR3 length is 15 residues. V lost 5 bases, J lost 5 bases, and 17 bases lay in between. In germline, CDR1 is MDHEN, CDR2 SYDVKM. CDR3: CASSREGFWIDTQYF. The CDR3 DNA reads TGTGCCAGCAGTCGTGAGGGGTTTTGGATAGATACGCAGTATTTT.

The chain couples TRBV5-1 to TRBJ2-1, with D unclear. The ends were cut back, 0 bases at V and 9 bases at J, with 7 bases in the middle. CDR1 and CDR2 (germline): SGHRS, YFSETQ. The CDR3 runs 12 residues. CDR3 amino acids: CASSLEAIEQFF. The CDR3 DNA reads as TGCGCCAGCAGCTTGGAGGCTATTGAGCAGTTCTTC. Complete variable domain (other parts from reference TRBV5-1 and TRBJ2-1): KAGVTQTPRYLIKTRGQQVTLSCSPISGHRSVSWYQQTPGQGLQFLFEYFSETQRNKGNFPGRFSGRQFSNSRSEMNVSTLELGDSALYLCASSLEAIEQFFGPGTRLTVL.

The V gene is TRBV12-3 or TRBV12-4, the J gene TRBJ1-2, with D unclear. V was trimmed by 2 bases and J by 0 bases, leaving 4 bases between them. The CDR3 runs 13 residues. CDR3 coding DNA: TGTGCCAGCAGTTTACAGGCTAACTATGGCTACACCTTC. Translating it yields CASSLQANYGYTF.

CDR3 amino acids: CASSRIRDRQGSPLHF. CDR3 nucleotide sequence: TGTGCCAGCAGCCGGATACGTGATAGACAGGGATCACCCCTCCACTTT. This sequence joins TRBV11-2 and TRBJ1-6; 7 nucleotides agree with TRBD1. Germline V CDR1 and CDR2: SGHAT, FQNNGV. The CDR3 extends over 16 amino acids. V gave up 5 bases and J gave up 10 bases; unmatched junction bases: 14.

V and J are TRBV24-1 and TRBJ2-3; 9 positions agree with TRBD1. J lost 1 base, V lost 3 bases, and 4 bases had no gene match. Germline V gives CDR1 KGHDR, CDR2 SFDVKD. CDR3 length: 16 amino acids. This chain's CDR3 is CATSDTRDRGTDTQYF. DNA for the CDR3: TGTGCCACCAGTGATACCCGGGACAGGGGCACAGATACGCAGTATTTT.

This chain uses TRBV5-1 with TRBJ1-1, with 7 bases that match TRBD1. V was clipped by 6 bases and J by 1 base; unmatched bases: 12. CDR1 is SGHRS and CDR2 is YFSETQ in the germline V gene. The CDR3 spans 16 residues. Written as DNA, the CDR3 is TGCGCCAGCAAGGTATCAGGGGGAACGAAGAACACTGAAGCTTTCTTT. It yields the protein CASKVSGGTKNTEAFF.

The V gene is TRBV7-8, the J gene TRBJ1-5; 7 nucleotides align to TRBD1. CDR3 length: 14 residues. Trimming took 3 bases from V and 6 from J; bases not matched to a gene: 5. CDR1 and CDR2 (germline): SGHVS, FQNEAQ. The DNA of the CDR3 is TGTGCCAGCAGCTTGTACAGGGGCGGTCAGCCCCAGCATTTT. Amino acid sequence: CASSLYRGGQPQHF.

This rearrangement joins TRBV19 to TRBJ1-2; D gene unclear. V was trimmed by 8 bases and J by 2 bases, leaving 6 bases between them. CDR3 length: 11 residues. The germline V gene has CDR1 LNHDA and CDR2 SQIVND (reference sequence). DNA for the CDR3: TGTGCCAGTGCCAGGAACTATGGCTACACCTTC. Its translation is CASARNYGYTF.

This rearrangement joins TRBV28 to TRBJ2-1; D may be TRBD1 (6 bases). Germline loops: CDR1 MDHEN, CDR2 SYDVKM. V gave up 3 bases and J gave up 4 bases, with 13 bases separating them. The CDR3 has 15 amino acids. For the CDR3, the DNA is TGTGCCAGCAGTTTCACAGGGACGGATTACAATGAGCAGTTCTTC. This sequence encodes CASSFTGTDYNEQFF.

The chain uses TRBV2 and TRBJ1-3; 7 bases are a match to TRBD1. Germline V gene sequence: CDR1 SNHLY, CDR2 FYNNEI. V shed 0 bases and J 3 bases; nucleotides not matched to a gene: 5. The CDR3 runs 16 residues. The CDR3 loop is CASSEAGTAIGNTIYF. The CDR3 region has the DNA TGTGCCAGCAGTGAAGCAGGGACAGCCATTGGAAACACCATATATTTT.

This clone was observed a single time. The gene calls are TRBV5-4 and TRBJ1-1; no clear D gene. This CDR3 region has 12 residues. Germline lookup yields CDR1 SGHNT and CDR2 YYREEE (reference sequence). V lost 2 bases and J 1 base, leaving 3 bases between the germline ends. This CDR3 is CASSLQNTEAFF. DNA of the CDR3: TGTGCCAGCAGCTTACAGAACACTGAAGCTTTCTTT.

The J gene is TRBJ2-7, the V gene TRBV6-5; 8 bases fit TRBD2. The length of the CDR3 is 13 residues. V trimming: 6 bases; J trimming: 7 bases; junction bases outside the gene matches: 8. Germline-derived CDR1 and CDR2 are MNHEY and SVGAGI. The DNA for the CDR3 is TGTGCCAGCAGCCGAGCGGGAGTGGAAGAGCAGTACTTC. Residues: CASSRAGVEEQYF.

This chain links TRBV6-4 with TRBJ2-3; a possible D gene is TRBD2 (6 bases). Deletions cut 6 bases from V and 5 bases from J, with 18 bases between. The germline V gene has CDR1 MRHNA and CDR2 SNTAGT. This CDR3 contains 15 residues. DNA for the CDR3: TGTGCCAGCAGCGCAAACCCGGGGACTCGAGATACGCAGTATTTT. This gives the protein CASSANPGTRDTQYF.

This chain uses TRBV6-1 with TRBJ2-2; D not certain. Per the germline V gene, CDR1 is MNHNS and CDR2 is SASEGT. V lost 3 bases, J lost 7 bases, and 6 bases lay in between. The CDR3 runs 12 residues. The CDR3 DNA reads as TGTGCCAGCAGTGAGACAATCGGGGAGCTGTTTTTT. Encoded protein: CASSETIGELFF.

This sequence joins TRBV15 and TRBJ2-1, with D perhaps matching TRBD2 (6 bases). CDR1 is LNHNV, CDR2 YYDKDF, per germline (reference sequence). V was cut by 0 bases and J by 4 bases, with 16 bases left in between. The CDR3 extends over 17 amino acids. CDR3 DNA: TGTGCCACCAGCAGAGATCGTGTTAGCGGTGCATACAATGAGCAGTTCTTC. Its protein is CATSRDRVSGAYNEQFF. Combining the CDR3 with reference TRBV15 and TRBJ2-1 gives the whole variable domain DAMVIQNPRYQVTQFGKPVTLSCSQTLNHNVMYWYQQKSSQAPKLLFHYYDKDFNNEADTPDNFQSRRPNTSFCFLDIRSPGLGDTAMYLCATSRDRVSGAYNEQFFGPGTRLTVL.

This chain's CDR3 is CASRLAGLNYEQYF. The CDR3 DNA sequence: TGCGCCAGCAGACTAGCGGGACTAAACTACGAGCAGTACTTC. The chain joins TRBV5-1 to TRBJ2-7; 10 bases are a match to TRBD2. Germline-derived CDR1 and CDR2 are SGHRS and YFSETQ. Unmatched junction bases numbered 5, after V lost 5 bases and J lost 3 bases. CDR3 length equals 14 residues. The complete variable domain, with remaining parts taken from reference TRBV5-1 and TRBJ2-7, reads KAGVTQTPRYLIKTRGQQVTLSCSPISGHRSVSWYQQTPGQGLQFLFEYFSETQRNKGNFPGRFSGRQFSNSRSEMNVSTLELGDSALYLCASRLAGLNYEQYFGPGTRLTVT.

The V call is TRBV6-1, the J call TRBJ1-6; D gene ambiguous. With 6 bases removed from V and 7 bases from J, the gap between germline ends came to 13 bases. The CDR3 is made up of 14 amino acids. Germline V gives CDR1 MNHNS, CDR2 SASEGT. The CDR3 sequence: CASSLIGKNSPLHF. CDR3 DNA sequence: TGTGCCAGCAGCCTGATTGGTAAAAATTCACCCCTCCACTTT.